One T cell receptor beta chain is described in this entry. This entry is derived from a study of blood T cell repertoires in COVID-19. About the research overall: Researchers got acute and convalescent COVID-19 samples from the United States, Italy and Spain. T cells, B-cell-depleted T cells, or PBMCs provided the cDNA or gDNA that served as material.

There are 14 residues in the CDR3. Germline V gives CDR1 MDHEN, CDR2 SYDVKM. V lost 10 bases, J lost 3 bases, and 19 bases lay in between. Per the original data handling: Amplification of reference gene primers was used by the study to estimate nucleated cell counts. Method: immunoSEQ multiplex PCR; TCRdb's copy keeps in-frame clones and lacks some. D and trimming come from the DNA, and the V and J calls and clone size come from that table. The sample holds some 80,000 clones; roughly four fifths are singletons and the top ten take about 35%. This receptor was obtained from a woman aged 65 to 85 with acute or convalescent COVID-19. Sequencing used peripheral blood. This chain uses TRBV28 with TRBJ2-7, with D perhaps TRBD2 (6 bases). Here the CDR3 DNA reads TGTGCCACCACCCGTCGTGGGAGGATCTACGAGCAGTACTTC. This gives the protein CATTRRGRIYEQYF.